This TCR beta chain originates from a study of cytomegalovirus exposure and HLA in healthy donors. About the research overall: Inside one of the first data releases sat 85 million or so unique TCRs taken from HLA-typed donors. Among around 400 genotyped donors, roughly 80% fell in the Caucasian-associated ancestry cluster.

Germline loops: CDR1 LNHNV, CDR2 YYDKDF (reference sequence). V lost 0 bases, J lost 5 bases, and 13 bases lay in between. This CDR3 spans 15 amino acids. General observations from the study: A later analysis revealed that TCR association rates differed between HLA loci, peaking at DRB1 and bottoming out at HLA-C.

Concerning this clone itself: Its antigen is not identified.

60 Vbeta and 13 Jbeta primers were used in PCR. Profiled with immunoSEQ multiplex PCR; TCRdb holds only in-frame clones, not every one. The sample lists 100,000 to 150,000 clones; roughly three quarters were seen once. The clonotype comes from a woman between 18 and 29 years old in good health and CMV-seronegative. The sequenced sample was PBMCs. The genes are TRBV15 and TRBJ1-1; possible D gene TRBD1, 6 bases. CDR3 sequence: CATSRDGRGETEAFF. DNA for the CDR3: TGTGCCACCAGCAGAGATGGGAGGGGGGAAACTGAAGCTTTCTTT.